One sample yielded the 27 T cell receptor beta chains listed below, sequenced in a study of neurological immune-mediated disorders. Time point specified: longitudinal time-point 1 (baseline). Each CDR3 protein gets one entry after TCRdb re-called the 5' RACE reads with MiXCR. Among around 76,000 distinct CDR3 sequences, around 9.6% were seen once, and the ten largest hold approximately 9.7%. The source material was PBMCs. These receptors came from a man aged 30-40 years in good health.

The chain links TRBV28 to TRBJ1-1; possibly TRBD1 for D (6 bases). V lost 5 bases to trimming and J lost 7 bases, with 8 bases between them. Per the germline V gene, CDR1 is MDHEN and CDR2 is SYDVKM. The CDR3 sequence is 11 residues long. CDR3 coding DNA: TGTGCCAGCAGTCGGGACATTGAAGCTTTCTTT. Its protein is CASSRDIEAFF.

In this sample, this clonotype turned up many times. This rearrangement joins TRBV6-5 to TRBJ2-2; weak D call: TRBD1 (6 bases). The length of the CDR3 is 16 residues. Trimming removed 2 bases at V and 5 bases at J, with 15 bases between. Germline assignment: CDR1 MNHEY and CDR2 SVGAGI. Written as DNA, the CDR3 is TGTGCCAGCAGTTACGAAATCAGGGGTAGGACCGGGGAGCTGTTTTTT. It yields the protein CASSYEIRGRTGELFF.

This clonotype was recorded at least ten times. The gene calls are TRBV5-8 and TRBJ2-1; D may be TRBD2 (6 bases). With 4 bases removed from V and 6 bases from J, the gap between germline ends came to 17 bases. Germline CDR1 and CDR2: SGHTS and YDEGEE. This CDR3 contains 15 residues. The CDR3 DNA sequence: TGTGCCAGCAGCATAAAAGCGGGTTTGGGCAATGAGCAGTTCTTC. It specifies CASSIKAGLGNEQFF. Complete variable domain (other parts from reference TRBV5-8 and TRBJ2-1): EAGVTQSPTHLIKTRGQQATLRCSPISGHTSVYWYQQALGLGLQFLLWYDEGEERNRGNFPPRFSGRQFPNYSSELNVNALELEDSALYLCASSIKAGLGNEQFFGPGTRLTVL.

There are many counts of this clonotype. This chain uses TRBV2 with TRBJ2-2, with TRBD2 identical over 11 bases. The J segment lost 6 bases and the V segment lost 4 bases, leaving 7 bases of the junction unmatched. The CDR3 loop spans 16 amino acids. The germline gives CDR1 SNHLY, CDR2 FYNNEI. CDR3 sequence (DNA): TGTGCCAGCAGTGGCCCCCTAGCGGGAGGCGCCGGGGAGCTGTTTTTT. Amino acid sequence: CASSGPLAGGAGELFF.

V and J are TRBV27 and TRBJ1-2, with 11 bases lining up with TRBD1. The CDR3 is made up of 13 amino acids. With V trimmed by 6 bases and J by 7 bases, 4 bases remained unmatched. Germline CDR1 reads MNHEY; CDR2 reads SMNVEV (reference sequence). CDR3 coding DNA: TGTGCCAGCAGGAGGACAGGGGGCCTTGGCTACACCTTC. Amino acid sequence: CASRRTGGLGYTF.

This clonotype was counted at least ten times. The V gene is TRBV20-1, the J gene TRBJ2-7, with 8 bases fitting TRBD2. The V and J ends lost 0 bases and 1 base, in that order; junction bases with no gene match: 2. The CDR3 is made up of 14 amino acids. Germline V gives CDR1 DFQATT, CDR2 SNEGSKA (reference sequence). CDR3 region: CSARDRGGSYEQYF. Written as DNA, the CDR3 is TGCAGTGCTAGAGACCGGGGGGGGTCCTACGAGCAGTACTTC.

This clonotype showed up many times. V usage is TRBV7-3 and J usage is TRBJ2-2, with D possibly matching TRBD1 (5 bases). CDR1 is SGHTA, CDR2 FQGTGA, per germline. The V end was cut by 6 bases, the J end by 4 bases, with 9 bases between. The CDR3 spans 13 residues. CDR3 loop: CASSSTVTGELFF. CDR3 coding DNA: TGTGCCAGCAGTTCGACAGTCACCGGGGAGCTGTTTTTT.

This clonotype came up many times. This rearrangement joins TRBV6-4 to TRBJ2-3; 10 nucleotides match TRBD1. The ends lost 2 bases at V and 3 bases at J; junction bases unmatched: 5. This CDR3 contains 16 residues. Germline CDR1 reads MRHNA; CDR2 reads SNTAGT. This CDR3 reads CASSDAGTGATDTQYF. The CDR3 nucleotides read TGTGCCAGCAGTGACGCCGGGACAGGGGCAACAGATACGCAGTATTTT.

This clonotype was counted ten times or more. This sequence joins TRBV5-1 and TRBJ2-1, with TRBD2 matching over 8 bases. V lost 0 bases, J lost 1 base, and 6 bases stayed unmatched. CDR1 and CDR2 from the germline V gene are SGHRS and YFSETQ. The CDR3 runs 17 residues. The CDR3 region has the DNA TGCGCCAGCAGCTTGGGGTCTAGCGGGCCTTCCTACAATGAGCAGTTCTTC. It specifies CASSLGSSGPSYNEQFF.

This clonotype was observed at least ten times. This chain joins TRBV20-1 and TRBJ2-1, with a possible D match to TRBD1 (6 bases). The CDR3 loop spans 14 amino acids. Trimming cost V 5 bases and J 7 bases, with 18 bases left between them. CDR1 is DFQATT, CDR2 SNEGSKA, per germline (reference sequence). The CDR3 region has the DNA TGCAGTGCTCCTAATCTTGTGGGGGCGAATGAGCAGTTCTTC. It encodes CSAPNLVGANEQFF.

This clonotype has just a few counts. This rearrangement joins TRBV7-8 to TRBJ2-1; tentative D call: TRBD2 (6 bases). The V gene's germline CDR1 is SGHVS and CDR2 FQNEAQ. The CDR3 contains 16 residues. The V gene lost 0 bases and the J gene lost 3 bases, with 12 bases spanning the gap. CDR3 nucleotide sequence: TGTGCCAGCAGCTTAGCTGGGGGGACTGTCTACAATGAGCAGTTCTTC. Its protein product is CASSLAGGTVYNEQFF.

This clonotype was counted many times. The chain employs TRBV12-3 or TRBV12-4 and TRBJ2-2, with D perhaps matching TRBD2 (6 bases). The length of the CDR3 is 18 residues. The V end was cut by 6 bases, the J end by 1 base, with 21 bases between. DNA of the CDR3: TGTGCCAGCAGCCCCTACCGTAATGGAGGGATGAACACCGGGGAGCTGTTTTTT. This codes for CASSPYRNGGMNTGELFF.

Ten or more counts support this clonotype. The chain recombines TRBV3-1 with TRBJ2-3, with D tentatively TRBD2 (5 bases). V shed 0 bases and J shed 5 bases, with 15 bases lying between them. The CDR3 is 16 amino acids. Per the germline V gene, CDR1 is LGHDT and CDR2 is YNNKEL (reference sequence). The CDR3 coding sequence is TGTGCCAGCAGCCAAGACGCACAGCGGAGGATAGATACGCAGTATTTT. Its translation is CASSQDAQRRIDTQYF.

There are many counts of this clonotype. The chain is built from TRBV3-1 and TRBJ2-3; D is uncertain. Per the germline V gene, CDR1 is LGHDT and CDR2 is YNNKEL (reference sequence). The germline V and J ends were trimmed by 3 bases and 0 bases, with 10 bases remaining between them. CDR3 length equals 15 residues. CDR3 in amino acids: CASSHGLASTDTQYF. The CDR3 DNA is TGTGCCAGCAGCCATGGCCTCGCTAGCACAGATACGCAGTATTTT.

A few counts support this clonotype. This chain uses TRBV5-6 with TRBJ2-3, with TRBD2 identical over 13 bases. The germline V gene encodes CDR1 SGHDT and CDR2 YYEEEE. This CDR3 has 16 amino acids. Trimming at V came to 1 base and at J to 4 bases, leaving 3 bases not matched to a gene. CDR3 loop: CASSLLGLAGADTQYF. The CDR3 coding sequence is TGTGCCAGCAGCTTGCTCGGACTAGCGGGAGCAGATACGCAGTATTTT.

This clonotype was counted many times. The V gene is TRBV7-2, the J gene TRBJ2-1; tentatively, D is TRBD2 (5 bases). Germline V gene sequence: CDR1 SGHTA, CDR2 FQGNSA. CDR3 size: 13 residues. V was clipped by 5 bases and J by 7 bases, with 12 bases between them. DNA for the CDR3: TGTGCCAGCAGCCCCCCATCGGGGAATGAGCAGTTCTTC. The encoded protein is CASSPPSGNEQFF.

This clonotype has a count of ten or more. This chain uses TRBV29-1 with TRBJ1-1, with D uncertain. Germline CDR1 is SQVTM and CDR2 is ANQGSEA. CDR3 size: 11 residues. V shed 8 bases and J shed 1 base, with 8 bases lying between them. The CDR3 protein is CSLLRNTEAFF. As DNA, the CDR3 is TGCAGCCTTCTAAGGAACACTGAAGCTTTCTTT. The variable domain in full, with the rest retrieved from reference TRBV29-1 and TRBJ1-1, is SAVISQKPSRDICQRGTSLTIQCQVDSQVTMMFWYRQQPGQSLTLIATANQGSEATYESGFVIDKFPISRPNLTFSTLTVSNMSPEDSSIYLCSLLRNTEAFFGQGTRLTVV.

This clonotype was detected many times. The V and J genes are TRBV21-1 and TRBJ2-3; TRBD2, the table's D call, was not compared with the DNA. TRBV21-1 is a pseudogene locus. This CDR3 contains 16 residues. The chain's CDR3 is CASSRVERDYTDTQYF. The CDR3 region has the DNA TGTGCCAGCAGCCGCGTAGAGCGGGACTACACAGATACGCAGTATTTT.

This clonotype was counted many times. The rearrangement links TRBV7-2 to TRBJ2-6; D is unclear. The CDR3 consists of 16 residues. Deletions cut 1 base from V and 1 base from J, with 8 bases between. From germline, CDR1 is SGHTA and CDR2 FQGNSA. CDR3 residues: CASSLGPGSGANVLTF. The CDR3 DNA reads TGTGCCAGCAGCTTAGGGCCCGGGTCTGGGGCCAACGTCCTGACTTTC.

This clonotype was found many times. The chain carries TRBV5-1 and TRBJ2-6; 9 bases map to TRBD1. From germline, CDR1 is SGHRS and CDR2 YFSETQ. With 1 base clipped from V and 1 base from J, the junction kept 15 bases outside the gene matches. The CDR3 extends over 21 amino acids. The CDR3 region is CASSLWGPGQGGASGANVLTF. Here the CDR3 DNA reads TGCGCCAGCAGCTTGTGGGGACCGGGACAGGGAGGGGCTTCTGGGGCCAACGTCCTGACTTTC.

This clonotype came up many times. The J gene is TRBJ2-3, the V gene TRBV7-3; TRBD2 agrees at 12 bases. CDR1 and CDR2 from the germline V gene are SGHTA and FQGTGA. Trimming at V came to 2 bases and at J to 2 bases, leaving 5 bases not matched to a gene. The CDR3 runs 17 residues. CDR3 in DNA: TGTGCCAGCAGCTTATCAGGACTAGCGGGATTCACAGATACGCAGTATTTT. This codes for CASSLSGLAGFTDTQYF.

The sample holds many counts of this clonotype. The V and J genes are TRBV27 and TRBJ1-2; no clear D gene. V was clipped by 7 bases and J by 2 bases, with 17 bases between them. Germline loops: CDR1 MNHEY, CDR2 SMNVEV (reference sequence). CDR3 length: 15 residues. DNA for the CDR3: TGTGCCAGCACTTCCACGGCCGCCCGAAACTATGGCTACACCTTC. It encodes CASTSTAARNYGYTF.

This clonotype was recorded many times. The chain has TRBV20-1 and TRBJ2-7; 10 nucleotides agree with TRBD1. CDR1 and CDR2 from the germline V gene are DFQATT and SNEGSKA (reference sequence). The CDR3 loop spans 14 amino acids. Losses at the gene ends were 3 bases for V and 5 bases for J; bases not matched to a gene: 7. The CDR3 loop reads CSASGGQGVDEQYF. The CDR3 DNA reads TGCAGTGCTAGCGGAGGACAGGGGGTCGACGAGCAGTACTTC.

This sequence joins TRBV29-1 and TRBJ1-1; D not certain. The CDR3 is 14 amino acids. Trimming took off 7 bases at V and 0 bases at J, with 15 bases between the two ends. Germline V gene data show CDR1 as SQVTM and CDR2 as ANQGSEA. CDR3 bases: TGCAGCGCCGTCGACGGGCCAATGAACACTGAAGCTTTCTTT. Translated: CSAVDGPMNTEAFF.

Ten or more counts support this clonotype. The rearrangement joins TRBV20-1 to TRBJ2-7; 10 bases fit TRBD2. Germline CDR1 DFQATT, CDR2 SNEGSKA (reference sequence). J lost 5 bases, V lost 1 base, and 11 bases had no gene match. The CDR3 spans 16 residues. CDR3 coding DNA: TGCAGTGCTAGAGCCGGTTTGGGCACTAGCGGGGACGAGCAGTACTTC. This encodes CSARAGLGTSGDEQYF.

At least ten counts were recorded for this clonotype. One junction end does not reproduce the germline sequence, and a read error may be involved. This sequence joins TRBV20-1 and TRBJ2-1, with 7 nucleotides matching TRBD1. The CDR3 runs to 9 residues. Germline lookup yields CDR1 DFQATT and CDR2 SNEGSKA (reference sequence). CDR3 nucleotides: TGCAGTGCAAAGCAGGGGGAAATCTTC. It is translated as CSAKQGEIF.

This clonotype appeared many times. This chain connects TRBV15 to TRBJ1-2; D call uncertain. Germline loops: CDR1 LNHNV, CDR2 YYDKDF (reference sequence). The V gene lost 1 base and the J gene lost 6 bases, with 15 bases spanning the gap. The CDR3 contains 15 residues. The DNA of the CDR3 is TGTGCCACCAGCAGAGGTCGGAACGCTGGGCATGGCTACACCTTC. Encoded protein: CATSRGRNAGHGYTF. Filled out from reference TRBV15 and TRBJ1-2, the complete variable domain reads DAMVIQNPRYQVTQFGKPVTLSCSQTLNHNVMYWYQQKSSQAPKLLFHYYDKDFNNEADTPDNFQSRRPNTSFCFLDIRSPGLGDTAMYLCATSRGRNAGHGYTFGSGTRLTVV.